This T cell receptor (beta chain) emerged from a study of control samples from healthy donors and cancer patients. The length of the CDR3 is 12 residues. Trimming pared 4 bases from V and 6 bases from J, leaving 9 bases between. CDR1 and CDR2 from the germline V gene are SGHAT and FQNNGV. Assay: immunoSEQ multiplex PCR; the TCRdb copy retains only in-frame clones and omits some. The sample has approximately 46,000 clones; 85% to 95% are singletons. This sequence was found in a young man with colorectal cancer. Sequencing was performed on PBMCs. The rearrangement joins TRBV11-2 to TRBJ1-2; the D is unclear. The CDR3 nucleotides read TGTGCCAGCAGCTGGAACGGGGATGGCTACACCTTC. Residues: CASSWNGDGYTF.